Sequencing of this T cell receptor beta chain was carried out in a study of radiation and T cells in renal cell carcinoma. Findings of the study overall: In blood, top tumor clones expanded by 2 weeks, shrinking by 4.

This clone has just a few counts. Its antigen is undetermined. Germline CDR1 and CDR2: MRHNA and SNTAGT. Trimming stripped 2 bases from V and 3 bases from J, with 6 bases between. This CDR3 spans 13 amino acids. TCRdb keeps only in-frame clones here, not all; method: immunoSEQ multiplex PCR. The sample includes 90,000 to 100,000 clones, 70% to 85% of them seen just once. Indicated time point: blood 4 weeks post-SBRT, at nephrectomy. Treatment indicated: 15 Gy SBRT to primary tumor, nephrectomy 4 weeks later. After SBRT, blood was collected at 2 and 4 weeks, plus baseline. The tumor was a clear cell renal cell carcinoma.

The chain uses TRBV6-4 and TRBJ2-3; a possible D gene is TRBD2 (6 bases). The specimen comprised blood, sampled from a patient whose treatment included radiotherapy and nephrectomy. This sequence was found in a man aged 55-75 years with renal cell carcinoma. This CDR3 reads CASSDRETDTQYF. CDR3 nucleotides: TGTGCCAGCAGTGACCGGGAGACAGATACGCAGTATTTT.